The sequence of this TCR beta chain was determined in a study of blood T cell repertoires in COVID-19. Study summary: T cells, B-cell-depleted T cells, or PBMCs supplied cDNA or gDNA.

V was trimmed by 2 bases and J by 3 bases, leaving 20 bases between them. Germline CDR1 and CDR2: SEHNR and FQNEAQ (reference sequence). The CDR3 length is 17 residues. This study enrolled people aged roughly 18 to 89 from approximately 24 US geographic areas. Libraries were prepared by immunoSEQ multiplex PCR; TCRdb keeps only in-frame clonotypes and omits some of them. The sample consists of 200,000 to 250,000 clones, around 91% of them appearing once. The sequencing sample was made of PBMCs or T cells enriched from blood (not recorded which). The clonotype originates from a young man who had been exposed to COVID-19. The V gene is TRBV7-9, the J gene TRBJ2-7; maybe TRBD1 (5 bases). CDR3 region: CASSLSVDSPTDYEQYF. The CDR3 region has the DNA TGTGCCAGCAGCTTATCGGTCGACAGTCCTACGGACTACGAGCAGTACTTC.